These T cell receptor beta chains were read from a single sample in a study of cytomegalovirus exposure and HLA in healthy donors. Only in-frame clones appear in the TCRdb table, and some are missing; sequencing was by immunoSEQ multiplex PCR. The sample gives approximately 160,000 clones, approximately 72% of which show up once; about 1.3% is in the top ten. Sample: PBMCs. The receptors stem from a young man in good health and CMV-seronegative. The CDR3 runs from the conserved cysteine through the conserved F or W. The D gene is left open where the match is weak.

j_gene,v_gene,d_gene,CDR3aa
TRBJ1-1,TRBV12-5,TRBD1,CASGLGDRGGTEAFF
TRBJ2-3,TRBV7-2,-,CASSLVRGGDTQYF
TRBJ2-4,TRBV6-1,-,CASSEEGPNIQYF
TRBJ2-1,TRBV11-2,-,CASSPVLAQQEQFF
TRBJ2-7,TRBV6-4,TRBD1,CASSEEGNRGTYGQYF
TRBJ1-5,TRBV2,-,CASSEDLRGGWPQHF
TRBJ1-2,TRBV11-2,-,CASSPLTRLAYGYTF
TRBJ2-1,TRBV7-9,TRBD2,CASSVTSGRGNEQFF
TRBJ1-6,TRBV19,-,CASRETGNSPLHF
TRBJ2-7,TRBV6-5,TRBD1,CASSYGTADLYEQYF
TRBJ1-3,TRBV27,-,CASSLARGGNTIYF
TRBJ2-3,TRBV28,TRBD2,CASSLSPVSSGWPDTQYF
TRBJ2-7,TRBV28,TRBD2,CASAYGGSMYEQYF
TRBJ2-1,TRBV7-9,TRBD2,CSSSSSGLAGVNEQFF
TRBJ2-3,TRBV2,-,CASSAGSDTQYF
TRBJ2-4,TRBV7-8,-,CASSLVARSLAKNIQYF
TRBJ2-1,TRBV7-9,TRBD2,CASSPRLAFYNEQFF
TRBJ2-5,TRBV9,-,CASSVDEGVHQETQYF
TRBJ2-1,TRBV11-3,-,CASSLKVAGWDEQFF
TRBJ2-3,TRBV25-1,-,CASSETSTDTQYF
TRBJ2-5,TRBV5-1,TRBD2,CASSQTAASGTQETQYF
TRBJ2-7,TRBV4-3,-,CASSQQLESYEQYF
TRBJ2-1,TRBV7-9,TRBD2,CASSPLAGAFNEQFF
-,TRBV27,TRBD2,CASSPGTSGYEQYF
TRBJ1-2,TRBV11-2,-,CASSSPWAYGYTF
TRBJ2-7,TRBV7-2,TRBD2,CASSLGSSGTYEQYF
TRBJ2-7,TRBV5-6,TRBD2,CASSLPGGQGSEQYF
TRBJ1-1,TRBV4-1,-,CASSRGLNSNTEAFF
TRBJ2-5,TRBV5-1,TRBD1,CASSSHRGQGAETQYF
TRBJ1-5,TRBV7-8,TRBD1,CASSLDRDRDQDQPQHF
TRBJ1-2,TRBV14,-,CAGSQPQGGYTF
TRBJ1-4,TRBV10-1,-,CASRRDNNEKLFF
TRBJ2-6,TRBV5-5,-,CASSLGQGSGANVLTF
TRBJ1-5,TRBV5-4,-,CASSLFGASDQPQHF
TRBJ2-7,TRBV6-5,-,CASSRTSNNPGQYF
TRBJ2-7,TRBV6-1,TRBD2,CASSERLAGGYEQYF